This T cell receptor beta chain came from a study of blood T cell repertoires in COVID-19. Study as a whole: Spain, Italy and the United States supplied samples that represented acute and convalescent COVID-19. The cDNA or gDNA used as material had been derived from T cells, B-cell-depleted T cells, or PBMCs.

Study processing details: Counts of nucleated cells, estimated from reference gene primer amplification, were obtained. Sequenced by immunoSEQ multiplex PCR; TCRdb stores in-frame clones only, minus some. That table furnishes V, J and clone size, whereas the DNA furnished D and trimming. The sample lists 90,000 to 100,000 clones, over 80% occurring once. The ends were cut back, 7 bases at V and 4 bases at J, with 13 bases in the middle. Germline V gene lookup returns CDR1 SQVTM and CDR2 ANQGSEA. The CDR3 is made up of 12 amino acids. Sequencing was performed on peripheral blood. This receptor was taken from a man between 65 and 85 years old with active or convalescent COVID-19. V gene TRBV29-1 combines with J gene TRBJ1-2, with D possibly being TRBD1 (6 bases). This CDR3 is CSANRVGYGYTF. The CDR3 DNA reads TGCAGCGCCAACAGGGTTGGCTATGGCTACACCTTC.